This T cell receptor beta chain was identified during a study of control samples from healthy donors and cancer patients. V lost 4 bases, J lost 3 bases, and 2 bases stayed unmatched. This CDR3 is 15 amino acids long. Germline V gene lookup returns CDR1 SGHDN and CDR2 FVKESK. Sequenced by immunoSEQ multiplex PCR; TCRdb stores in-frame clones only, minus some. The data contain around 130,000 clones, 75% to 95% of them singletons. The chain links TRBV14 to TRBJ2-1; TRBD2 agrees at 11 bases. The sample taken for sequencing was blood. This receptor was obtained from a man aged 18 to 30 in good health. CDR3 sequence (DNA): TGTGCCAGCAGCCCGCTAGCGGGGGGCTACAATGAGCAGTTCTTC. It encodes CASSPLAGGYNEQFF.